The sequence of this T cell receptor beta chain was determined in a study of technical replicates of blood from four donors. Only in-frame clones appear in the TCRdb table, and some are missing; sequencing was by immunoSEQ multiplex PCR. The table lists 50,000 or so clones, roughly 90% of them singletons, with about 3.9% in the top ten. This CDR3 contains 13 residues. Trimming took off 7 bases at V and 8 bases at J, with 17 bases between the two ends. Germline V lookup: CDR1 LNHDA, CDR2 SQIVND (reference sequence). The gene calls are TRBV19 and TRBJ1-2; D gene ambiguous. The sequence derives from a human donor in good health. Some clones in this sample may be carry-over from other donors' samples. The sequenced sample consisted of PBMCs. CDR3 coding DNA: TGTGCCAGTACCCAAACGGATGACGGGGGCTACACCTTC. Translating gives CASTQTDDGGYTF.